A selection of T cell receptor beta chains follows, all from one sample in a study of cytomegalovirus exposure and HLA in healthy donors. The assay was immunoSEQ multiplex PCR, and TCRdb's table has in-frame clones only and misses some. Of tens of thousands of clones in the sample, 55% to 75% are singletons; the top ten hold 2.7%. Sequences were obtained from PBMCs. Source of these receptors: a man aged 50 to 59 in good health and CMV-seronegative. Both conserved end residues are part of each CDR3. The D gene is left open where the match is weak. Clone size is shown for a subset of rows, as once, few, many or a class of expanded clone.

clone_size: -
v_call: TRBV4-1
j_call: TRBJ1-4
d_call: -
cdr3_nt: TGCGCCAGCAGATCTCACGGGGCAACTAATGAAAAACTGTTTTTT
cdr3_aa: CASRSHGATNEKLFF

clone_size: -
v_call: TRBV19
j_call: TRBJ1-1
d_call: -
cdr3_nt: TGTGCCAGTAGTATGGTGACAAACACTGAAGCTTTCTTT
cdr3_aa: CASSMVTNTEAFF

clone_size: -
v_call: TRBV11-3
j_call: TRBJ1-5
d_call: TRBD1
cdr3_nt: TGTGCCAGCAGTCGCGACAGGGTGGGTCAGCCCCAGCATTTT
cdr3_aa: CASSRDRVGQPQHF

clone_size: -
v_call: TRBV2
j_call: TRBJ2-3
d_call: TRBD2
cdr3_nt: TGTGCCAGCAGTGGACTAGCGGGAGTAACAGATACGCAGTATTTT
cdr3_aa: CASSGLAGVTDTQYF

clone_size: few
v_call: TRBV5-1
j_call: TRBJ2-5
d_call: TRBD2
cdr3_nt: TGCGCCAGCACTCGGGGGGGAGTTCAGGAGACCCAGTACTTC
cdr3_aa: CASTRGGVQETQYF

clone_size: -
v_call: TRBV2
j_call: TRBJ2-5
d_call: -
cdr3_nt: TGTGCCACCGCCAATGACCTAGGCCGAGAGACCCAGTACTTC
cdr3_aa: CATANDLGRETQYF

clone_size: few
v_call: TRBV5-4
j_call: TRBJ2-1
d_call: TRBD2
cdr3_nt: TGTGCCAGCCAGGCCCAAGCGGGGGGCTTGCAGTTCTTC
cdr3_aa: CASQAQAGGLQFF

clone_size: -
v_call: TRBV7-3
j_call: TRBJ1-1
d_call: -
cdr3_nt: TGTGCCAGCAGCTCAGAAACAGGGATTCTATCTGCTTTCTTT
cdr3_aa: CASSSETGILSAFF

clone_size: few
v_call: TRBV5-1
j_call: TRBJ2-2
d_call: -
cdr3_nt: TGCGCCAGCAGCTGGGTTTCTGGACTGACCACCGGGGAGCTGTTTTTT
cdr3_aa: CASSWVSGLTTGELFF

clone_size: -
v_call: TRBV5-5
j_call: TRBJ1-5
d_call: TRBD1
cdr3_nt: TGTGCCAGCAGCCGGACAGGGGCCGGGGATCAGCCCCAGCATTTT
cdr3_aa: CASSRTGAGDQPQHF

clone_size: few
v_call: TRBV7-6
j_call: TRBJ1-2
d_call: -
cdr3_nt: TGTGCCAGCAGCCAGCGCCCAGGGGACACCTATGGCTACACCTTC
cdr3_aa: CASSQRPGDTYGYTF

clone_size: -
v_call: TRBV30
j_call: TRBJ2-3
d_call: TRBD2
cdr3_nt: TGTGCCTTGACGGGCGGGGGGGCTTCAGATACGCAGTATTTT
cdr3_aa: CALTGGGASDTQYF

clone_size: -
v_call: TRBV27
j_call: TRBJ2-3
d_call: -
cdr3_nt: TGTGCCAGCGCCCCGTCGAAGCACTCAAGCACAGATACGCAGTATTTT
cdr3_aa: CASAPSKHSSTDTQYF

clone_size: -
v_call: TRBV7-9
j_call: TRBJ1-3
d_call: -
cdr3_nt: TGTGCCAGCAGCTCCGGAGGGGATACTGACGGAAACACCATATATTTT
cdr3_aa: CASSSGGDTDGNTIYF

clone_size: -
v_call: TRBV28
j_call: TRBJ1-6
d_call: -
cdr3_nt: TGTGCCAGCAGTTTGGTACAGGGCTATAATTCACCCCTCCACTTT
cdr3_aa: CASSLVQGYNSPLHF

clone_size: -
v_call: TRBV4-1
j_call: TRBJ1-6
d_call: -
cdr3_nt: TGCGCCAGCAGCGCACCTGCGGGGGATAATTCACCCCTCCACTTT
cdr3_aa: CASSAPAGDNSPLHF

clone_size: -
v_call: TRBV27
j_call: TRBJ2-2
d_call: TRBD2
cdr3_nt: TGTGCCAGCAGCTCCAAGGGACTAGCAATTAACACCGGGGAGCTGTTTTTT
cdr3_aa: CASSSKGLAINTGELFF

clone_size: -
v_call: TRBV29-1
j_call: TRBJ2-3
d_call: TRBD2
cdr3_nt: TGCAGCGTGGGGAGCGGGAGACTGGGCACAGATACGCAGTATTTT
cdr3_aa: CSVGSGRLGTDTQYF

clone_size: -
v_call: TRBV10-3
j_call: TRBJ1-5
d_call: TRBD1
cdr3_nt: TGTGCCTCCAGTCGGGACAGGAATCAGCCCCAGCATTTT
cdr3_aa: CASSRDRNQPQHF

clone_size: -
v_call: TRBV5-1
j_call: TRBJ2-7
d_call: -
cdr3_nt: TGCGCCAGCGGAACAGCGGACTCCTACGAGCAGTACTTC
cdr3_aa: CASGTADSYEQYF

clone_size: once
v_call: TRBV4-1
j_call: TRBJ2-3
d_call: -
cdr3_nt: TGCGCCAGCAGCCAAGAGCAGGTTAGCACAGATACGCAGTATTTT
cdr3_aa: CASSQEQVSTDTQYF

clone_size: -
v_call: TRBV27
j_call: TRBJ1-5
d_call: TRBD1
cdr3_nt: TGTGCCAGCAGTTCCAGGGGGCACGTCAATCAGCCCCAGCATTTT
cdr3_aa: CASSSRGHVNQPQHF

clone_size: -
v_call: TRBV30
j_call: TRBJ1-2
d_call: -
cdr3_nt: TGTGGCTCGGCAGCGAACTATGGCTACACCTTC
cdr3_aa: CGSAANYGYTF

clone_size: -
v_call: TRBV4-3
j_call: TRBJ2-2
d_call: TRBD2
cdr3_nt: TGCGCCAGCAAGAGAAGCGGGGGACTCACCGGGGAGCTGTTTTTT
cdr3_aa: CASKRSGGLTGELFF

clone_size: few
v_call: TRBV5-1
j_call: TRBJ2-2
d_call: TRBD1
cdr3_nt: TGCGCCAGCACCTGGGACAGGGGGGACGGGGAGCTGTTTTTT
cdr3_aa: CASTWDRGDGELFF

clone_size: -
v_call: TRBV18
j_call: TRBJ1-1
d_call: -
cdr3_nt: TGTGCCAGCTCACCACCTGCGACTTTGAACACTGAAGCTTTCTTT
cdr3_aa: CASSPPATLNTEAFF

clone_size: -
v_call: TRBV10-3
j_call: TRBJ2-5
d_call: -
cdr3_nt: TGTGCCATCAAAGAGGCGGGCCAAGAGACCCAGTACTTC
cdr3_aa: CAIKEAGQETQYF

clone_size: -
v_call: TRBV5-5
j_call: TRBJ1-4
d_call: TRBD1
cdr3_nt: TGTGCCAGCAGCTTGGATTCAGGGGGCGAAAAACTGTTTTTT
cdr3_aa: CASSLDSGGEKLFF

clone_size: -
v_call: TRBV7-3
j_call: TRBJ1-2
d_call: -
cdr3_nt: TGTGCCAGCAGCCCGGGGGGGGTCTATGGCTACACCTTC
cdr3_aa: CASSPGGVYGYTF

clone_size: -
v_call: TRBV6-6
j_call: TRBJ2-5
d_call: TRBD1
cdr3_nt: TGTGCCAGCAGTACAGGGGGCGCGCGGGAGACCCAGTACTTC
cdr3_aa: CASSTGGARETQYF

clone_size: -
v_call: TRBV7-9
j_call: TRBJ2-5
d_call: TRBD1
cdr3_nt: TGTGCCAGCAGCTTAATGGACAGGGCAGAAACCCAGTACTTC
cdr3_aa: CASSLMDRAETQYF

clone_size: -
v_call: TRBV10-1
j_call: TRBJ1-5
d_call: TRBD1
cdr3_nt: TGCGCCAGCAGTGATCCCGACAGGGGCAATCAGCCCCAGCATTTT
cdr3_aa: CASSDPDRGNQPQHF

clone_size: -
v_call: TRBV28
j_call: TRBJ2-7
d_call: -
cdr3_nt: TGTGCCAGCAGTTTATGGCAGGGTGGGTCCTACGAGCAGTACTTC
cdr3_aa: CASSLWQGGSYEQYF

clone_size: -
v_call: TRBV5-1
j_call: TRBJ2-5
d_call: -
cdr3_nt: TGCGCCAGCAGCAACAAAGAGACCCAGTACTTC
cdr3_aa: CASSNKETQYF

clone_size: -
v_call: TRBV9
j_call: TRBJ1-5
d_call: -
cdr3_nt: TGTGCCAGCAGCGCCAGCTGGGGAGGCAATCAGCCCCAGCATTTT
cdr3_aa: CASSASWGGNQPQHF

clone_size: -
v_call: TRBV7-6
j_call: TRBJ2-3
d_call: -
cdr3_nt: TGTGCCAGCAGCTTAGCGGGCCCCACAGATACGCAGTATTTT
cdr3_aa: CASSLAGPTDTQYF

clone_size: -
v_call: TRBV30
j_call: TRBJ2-2
d_call: -
cdr3_nt: TGTGCCTGGGTAAAAATCAACACCGGGGAGCTGTTTTTT
cdr3_aa: CAWVKINTGELFF

clone_size: -
v_call: TRBV4-1
j_call: TRBJ1-1
d_call: TRBD1
cdr3_nt: TGCGCCAGCAGGAGGGACAGCCAATTGAACACTGAAGCTTTCTTT
cdr3_aa: CASRRDSQLNTEAFF

clone_size: few
v_call: TRBV10-2
j_call: TRBJ2-3
d_call: TRBD2
cdr3_nt: TGCGCCAGCAGACAGACTAGCGGGAGGTCCGATACGCAGTATTTT
cdr3_aa: CASRQTSGRSDTQYF

clone_size: -
v_call: TRBV2
j_call: TRBJ1-4
d_call: TRBD1
cdr3_nt: TGTGCCAGCAGTGACGACAGGGGATTGCGAAAACTGTTTTTT
cdr3_aa: CASSDDRGLRKLFF

clone_size: -
v_call: TRBV20-1
j_call: TRBJ2-2
d_call: -
cdr3_nt: TGCAGTGCTAGTCAGACCGGGGAGCTGTTTTTT
cdr3_aa: CSASQTGELFF

clone_size: -
v_call: TRBV5-1
j_call: TRBJ1-6
d_call: TRBD1
cdr3_nt: TGCGCCAGTATGGGACAGGATAATTCACCCCTCCACTTT
cdr3_aa: CASMGQDNSPLHF

clone_size: -
v_call: TRBV9
j_call: TRBJ2-3
d_call: TRBD2
cdr3_nt: TGTGCCAGCAGCGGGACTAGCGCGTTCGCAGATACGCAGTATTTT
cdr3_aa: CASSGTSAFADTQYF

clone_size: once
v_call: TRBV29-1
j_call: TRBJ2-7
d_call: TRBD1
cdr3_nt: TGCAGCGTTGAAGCTATAAGGCAGGGGGCTTCCTACGAGCAGTACTTC
cdr3_aa: CSVEAIRQGASYEQYF

clone_size: -
v_call: TRBV25-1
j_call: TRBJ2-5
d_call: TRBD2
cdr3_nt: TGTGCCAGCAGTCTTGGGGGGGGGTTTGGGGAGACCCAGTACTTC
cdr3_aa: CASSLGGGFGETQYF

clone_size: -
v_call: TRBV19
j_call: TRBJ2-7
d_call: -
cdr3_nt: TGTGCCAGTGCAGAACAGGGCTACGAGCAGTACTTC
cdr3_aa: CASAEQGYEQYF